This T cell receptor (beta chain) is from a study of blood T cell repertoires in COVID-19. For the study at large: Whether acute or convalescent, the COVID-19 samples came from the United States, Italy and Spain.

The data were produced by immunoSEQ multiplex PCR, yet TCRdb's version contains in-frame clones alone and is incomplete. The repertoire consists of under 250,000 clones, with around 82% occurring once and the leading ten covering about 3.9%. The CDR3 has 13 residues. V was cut by 1 base and J by 7 bases, with 7 bases left in between. The germline CDR1 and CDR2 sequences are LGHDT and YNNKEL (reference sequence). What was sequenced was peripheral blood. V gene TRBV3-1 (or the pseudogene TRBV3-2) combines with J gene TRBJ2-2; D not resolved. This receptor was identified in an elderly woman with acute or convalescent COVID-19. This CDR3 reads CASSQVSNGELFF. The CDR3 nucleotides are TGTGCCAGCAGCCAAGTTAGTAACGGGGAGCTGTTTTTT.